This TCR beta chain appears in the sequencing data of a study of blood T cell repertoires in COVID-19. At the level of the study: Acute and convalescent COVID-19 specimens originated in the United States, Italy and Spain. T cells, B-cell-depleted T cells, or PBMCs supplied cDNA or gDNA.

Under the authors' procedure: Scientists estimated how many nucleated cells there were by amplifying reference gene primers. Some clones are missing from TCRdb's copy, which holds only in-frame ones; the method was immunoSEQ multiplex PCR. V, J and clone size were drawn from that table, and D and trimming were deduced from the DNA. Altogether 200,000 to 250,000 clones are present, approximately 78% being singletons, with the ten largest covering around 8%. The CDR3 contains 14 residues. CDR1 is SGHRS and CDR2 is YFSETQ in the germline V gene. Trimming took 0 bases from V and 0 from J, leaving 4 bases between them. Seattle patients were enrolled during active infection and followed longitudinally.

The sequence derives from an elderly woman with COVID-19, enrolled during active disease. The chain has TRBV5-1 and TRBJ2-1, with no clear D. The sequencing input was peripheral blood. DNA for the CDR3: TGCGCCAGCAGCTTGGCCCTCTCCTACAATGAGCAGTTCTTC. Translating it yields CASSLALSYNEQFF.